The next 27 T cell receptor beta chains were all read from a single sample in a study of T cell responses to AZD1222 COVID-19 vaccine. Here immunoSEQ multiplex PCR was the method, and the copy in TCRdb shows in-frame clones only, minus some. This table has about 80,000 clones, roughly 88% appearing once. The material was peripheral blood, obtained 28 days after the second AZD1222 dose. These receptors were obtained from an adult who received the AZD1222 COVID-19 vaccine.

V usage is TRBV30 and J usage is TRBJ2-1; D is uncertain. V lost 4 bases and J lost 5, with 6 bases in between. CDR1 and CDR2 from the germline V gene are GTSNPN and SVGIG (reference sequence). The CDR3 contains 11 residues. CDR3 sequence (DNA): TGTGCCTGGACTCAGAACAATGAGCAGTTCTTC. It encodes CAWTQNNEQFF. The full variable domain, rest sourced from reference TRBV30 and TRBJ2-1, is SQTIHQWPATLVQPVGSPLSLECTVEGTSNPNLYWYRQAAGRGLQLLFYSVGIGQISSEVPQNLSASRPQDRQFILSSKKLLLSDSGFYLCAWTQNNEQFFGPGTRLTVL.

V usage is TRBV4-3 and J usage is TRBJ2-1; D unclear. The germline gives CDR1 LGHNA, CDR2 YSLEER. The CDR3 spans 15 residues. The V gene lost 4 bases and the J gene lost 0 bases, with 10 bases spanning the gap. The CDR3 DNA reads as TGCGCCAGCAGCCCCGAATTCCCCTCCTACAATGAGCAGTTCTTC. Translating gives CASSPEFPSYNEQFF.

This clone was seen a handful of times. This chain connects TRBV3-1 (or the pseudogene TRBV3-2) to TRBJ1-2, with D unresolved. Germline loops: CDR1 LGHDT, CDR2 YNNKEL (reference sequence). The CDR3 covers 14 residues. Trimming removed 3 bases from V and 2 bases from J, with 10 bases in between. CDR3 DNA sequence: TGTGCCAGCAGCCAGGGAAATTCGAACTATGGCTACACCTTC. It specifies CASSQGNSNYGYTF.

The J gene is TRBJ1-1, the V gene TRBV19; no firm D call. The CDR3 is made up of 15 amino acids. Germline CDR1 LNHDA, CDR2 SQIVND (reference sequence). V was pared by 2 bases and J by 1 base, with 11 bases between. DNA for the CDR3: TGTGCCAGTAGTATATATCCGGGAACGAACACTGAAGCTTTCTTT. Protein product: CASSIYPGTNTEAFF. Complete variable domain (other parts from reference TRBV19 and TRBJ1-1): DGGITQSPKYLFRKEGQNVTLSCEQNLNHDAMYWYRQDPGQGLRLIYYSQIVNDFQKGDIAEGYSVSREKKESFPLTVTSAQKNPTAFYLCASSIYPGTNTEAFFGQGTRLTVV.

The rearrangement joins TRBV5-4 to TRBJ2-7; tentative D call: TRBD1 (6 bases). Germline V lookup: CDR1 SGHNT, CDR2 YYREEE (reference sequence). This CDR3 has 17 amino acids. The V end lost 1 base, the J end lost 2 bases, and 19 bases lay between the germline ends. The DNA for the CDR3 is TGTGCCAGCAGCTTGTGGAGAGGTGCCGAGGGGGCCTACGAGCAGTACTTC. The encoded protein is CASSLWRGAEGAYEQYF.

The J gene is TRBJ2-1, the V gene TRBV7-6; no firm D call. Trimming removed 1 base at V and 8 bases at J, with 15 bases between. Germline CDR1 SGHVS, CDR2 FNYEAQ. The CDR3 runs 15 residues. DNA for the CDR3: TGTGCCAGCAGCTTAGTAAGGGCAAGCAACGATGAGCAGTTCTTC. It codes for CASSLVRASNDEQFF. Based on the CDR3 plus reference TRBV7-6 and TRBJ2-1, the full variable domain is GAGVSQSPRYKVTKRGQDVALRCDPISGHVSLYWYRQALGQGPEFLTYFNYEAQQDKSGLPNDRFSAERPEGSISTLTIQRTEQRDSAMYRCASSLVRASNDEQFFGPGTRLTVL.

The V and J genes are TRBV7-9 and TRBJ2-5, with 8 bases aligning to TRBD1. The CDR3 extends over 17 amino acids. Trimming at V came to 5 bases and at J to 2 bases, leaving 13 bases not matched to a gene. Germline values: CDR1 SEHNR, CDR2 FQNEAQ (reference sequence). The CDR3 region has the DNA TGTGCCAGCAGCGCTTCCGGGACAGGAATACTTCAAGAGACCCAGTACTTC. Its protein is CASSASGTGILQETQYF.

This clone was counted a few times. The CDR3 DNA is TGTGCCAGCATGAGGGCAGCCCTAAGCGTAAACGAGCAGTACTTC. Amino acids: CASMRAALSVNEQYF. The rearrangement joins TRBV2 to TRBJ2-7, with D perhaps TRBD2 (5 bases). Germline V gene lookup returns CDR1 SNHLY and CDR2 FYNNEI. The CDR3 is 15 amino acids. V lost 7 bases, J lost 5 bases, and 21 bases lay in between.

The rearrangement uses TRBV7-6 and TRBJ2-3; a weak D match, TRBD2 (5 bases). The length of the CDR3 is 15 residues. CDR1 is SGHVS, CDR2 FNYEAQ, per germline. Between the trimmed V and J ends, which lost 4 bases and 1 base, there was a span of 12 bases. CDR3 coding DNA: TGTGCCAGCAGCTCGGGATCCCCCCGCACAGATACGCAGTATTTT. Translating it yields CASSSGSPRTDTQYF.

This sequence joins TRBV19 and TRBJ2-6; D may be TRBD1 or TRBD2 (5 bases each). The CDR3 consists of 16 residues. Germline CDR1 reads LNHDA; CDR2 reads SQIVND (reference sequence). V was trimmed by 11 bases and J by 1 base, leaving 18 bases between them. CDR3 sequence reads: CAVSGTARSGANVLTF. The CDR3 DNA reads as TGTGCCGTATCCGGGACGGCAAGATCTGGGGCCAACGTCCTGACTTTC.

The rearrangement joins TRBV6-2 or TRBV6-3 to TRBJ1-1, with 8 bases lining up with TRBD1. Germline V gene sequence: CDR1 MNHEY, CDR2 SVGEGT. CDR3 length: 14 amino acids. V shed 0 bases, J shed 5 bases, and the junction held 2 bases outside the gene matches. The CDR3: CASSYSTGVTEAFF. The CDR3 region has the DNA TGTGCCAGCAGTTACTCGACAGGGGTAACTGAAGCTTTCTTT.

This clone appeared a few times. The chain links TRBV7-9 to TRBJ1-3; D unresolved. V lost 3 bases to trimming and J lost 7 bases, with 7 bases between them. The CDR3 is 12 amino acids. Germline V CDR1 and CDR2: SEHNR, FQNEAQ (reference sequence). The CDR3 spells CASSFLPNTIYF. The CDR3 DNA reads TGTGCCAGCAGCTTTCTTCCCAACACCATATATTTT.

CDR3 protein: CATSRTHYEAFF. CDR3 DNA sequence: TGTGCCACCAGCAGAACGCACTATGAAGCTTTCTTT. The chain couples TRBV15 to TRBJ1-1; D unresolved. The CDR3 extends over 12 amino acids. V lost 2 bases, J lost 7 bases, and 8 bases lay in between. Germline V lookup: CDR1 LNHNV, CDR2 YYDKDF (reference sequence).

This clone was observed once. The chain recombines TRBV19 with TRBJ1-2; D unclear. Trimming took 3 bases from V and 3 from J, leaving 2 bases between them. Germline V gene lookup returns CDR1 LNHDA and CDR2 SQIVND (reference sequence). The CDR3 length is 11 residues. The CDR3 here is CASSIYYGYTF. The CDR3 coding sequence is TGTGCCAGTAGTATTTACTATGGCTACACCTTC.

V usage is TRBV5-1 and J usage is TRBJ1-1; D possibly corresponds to TRBD1 (5 bases). Per germline, CDR1 SGHRS and CDR2 YFSETQ. V lost 0 bases and J lost 3, with 12 bases in between. The CDR3 is made up of 15 amino acids. CDR3 DNA: TGCGCCAGCAGCTTGGATGGGGGAAGGCACACTGAAGCTTTCTTT. This codes for CASSLDGGRHTEAFF. The whole variable domain, remainder taken from reference TRBV5-1 and TRBJ1-1, is KAGVTQTPRYLIKTRGQQVTLSCSPISGHRSVSWYQQTPGQGLQFLFEYFSETQRNKGNFPGRFSGRQFSNSRSEMNVSTLELGDSALYLCASSLDGGRHTEAFFGQGTRLTVV.

The rearrangement joins TRBV27 to TRBJ2-7; 8 positions match TRBD1. V trimming: 6 bases; J trimming: 2 bases; junction bases outside the gene matches: 3. This CDR3 spans 13 amino acids. CDR1 and CDR2 (germline): MNHEY, SMNVEV (reference sequence). The CDR3, as DNA: TGTGCCAGCAGAAAGACAGGGGCCTACGAGCAGTACTTC. Amino acid sequence: CASRKTGAYEQYF.

The V call is TRBV11-2, the J call TRBJ1-2, with D perhaps TRBD1 (6 bases). V was clipped by 3 bases and J by 4 bases, with 15 bases between them. The CDR3 has 15 amino acids. CDR1 and CDR2 (germline): SGHAT, FQNNGV. CDR3 region: CASSLGNRDSYGYTF. DNA of the CDR3: TGTGCCAGCAGCTTGGGGAACAGGGATAGCTATGGCTACACCTTC.

This rearrangement joins TRBV18 to TRBJ2-4; 9 nucleotides agree with TRBD1. J was trimmed by 0 bases and V by 0 bases; bases with no gene match: 0. This CDR3 region has 16 residues. Germline CDR1 KGHSH, CDR2 LQKENI. The chain's CDR3 is CASSPPGQGAKNIQYF. CDR3 coding DNA: TGTGCCAGCTCACCACCGGGACAGGGAGCCAAAAACATTCAGTACTTC.

This clone appeared a single time. The chain joins TRBV28 to TRBJ1-1; D is unresolved. CDR1 MDHEN and CDR2 SYDVKM come from the germline V gene. V shed 8 bases and J shed 2 bases, with 15 bases lying between them. The CDR3 totals 14 residues. CDR3 bases: TGTGCCAGCCTCCCGTCGGGCGTAAACACTGAAGCTTTCTTT. This translates into CASLPSGVNTEAFF.

V is TRBV28 and J is TRBJ1-1; D call uncertain. The germline V gene has CDR1 MDHEN and CDR2 SYDVKM. The CDR3 is made up of 14 amino acids. The V and J ends lost 2 bases and 0 bases respectively, with 7 bases between them. The CDR3 region is CASSLTAMNTEAFF. CDR3 in DNA: TGTGCCAGCAGTTTAACAGCCATGAACACTGAAGCTTTCTTT.

J is TRBJ2-6 and V is TRBV28; 7 nucleotides match TRBD2. The germline V gene encodes CDR1 MDHEN and CDR2 SYDVKM. Trimming at V came to 7 bases and at J to 2 bases, leaving 8 bases not matched to a gene. The CDR3 length is 16 residues. This CDR3 is CASTPRGGAGANVLTF. The CDR3 DNA sequence: TGTGCCAGCACCCCGCGTGGGGGGGCTGGGGCCAACGTCCTGACTTTC.

The chain carries TRBV7-2 and TRBJ1-5; TRBD1 aligns across 7 bases. Germline CDR1 and CDR2: SGHTA and FQGNSA. This CDR3 spans 14 amino acids. V lost 8 bases, J lost 2 bases, and 6 bases stayed unmatched. CDR3 sequence: CASAGGIGNQPQHF. CDR3 nucleotides: TGTGCCAGCGCAGGGGGGATTGGCAATCAGCCCCAGCATTTT.

The chain has TRBV19 and TRBJ2-2; TRBD1 agrees at 12 bases. The germline gives CDR1 LNHDA, CDR2 SQIVND (reference sequence). This CDR3 region has 17 residues. The V gene end was trimmed by 4 bases and the J gene end by 2 bases; junction bases not matched to a gene: 5. As DNA, the CDR3 is TGTGCCAGTAGTACCACCGGGACAGGGGGCAACACCGGGGAGCTGTTTTTT. Translated, it gives CASSTTGTGGNTGELFF.

The chain employs TRBV6-5 and TRBJ2-7; 8 nucleotides align to TRBD2. V dropped 2 bases and J dropped 5; count of bases not matched to a gene: 5. CDR3 size: 14 residues. Germline CDR1 MNHEY, CDR2 SVGAGI. The CDR3 sequence: CASSYGGRTNEQYF. Written as DNA, the CDR3 is TGTGCCAGCAGTTACGGCGGGAGGACGAACGAGCAGTACTTC.

The chain employs TRBV30 and TRBJ1-5, with 8 nucleotides matching TRBD1. The CDR3 is made up of 13 amino acids. V gave up 4 bases and J gave up 3 bases; unmatched junction bases: 2. Per the germline V gene, CDR1 is GTSNPN and CDR2 is SVGIG (reference sequence). The CDR3 protein is CAWTGGDNQPQHF. For the CDR3, the DNA is TGTGCCTGGACAGGGGGCGACAATCAGCCCCAGCATTTT.

This clone was recorded once. The rearrangement uses TRBV19 and TRBJ2-5, with 10 bases lining up with TRBD2. The CDR3 length is 15 residues. The ends lost 9 bases at V and 4 bases at J; junction bases unmatched: 11. Germline V CDR1 and CDR2: LNHDA, SQIVND (reference sequence). CDR3 in amino acids: CASRSSSGRSETQYF. The CDR3 nucleotides are TGTGCCAGCAGGTCCTCTAGCGGGAGATCAGAGACCCAGTACTTC.

The chain is built from TRBV11-3 and TRBJ2-1, with 7 bases identical to TRBD1. V gave up 2 bases and J gave up 4 bases; unmatched junction bases: 5. The CDR3 has 15 residues. The germline V gene encodes CDR1 SGHNT and CDR2 YENEEA. CDR3: CASSLSRGRYNEQFF. The CDR3, as DNA: TGTGCCAGCAGCTTAAGCAGGGGGAGATACAATGAGCAGTTCTTC.